This TCR beta chain was identified during a study of Tregs in tolerant kidney transplant recipients. Whole-study findings and limits: Nucleotide sequences could not be compared across some patients' samples due to primer changes.

The junction had 5 bases not matched to a gene; V was cut back by 6 bases and J by 1 base. The V gene's germline CDR1 is MNHEY and CDR2 SVGAGI. This CDR3 comprises 14 residues. Clones were sequenced by immunoSEQ multiplex PCR, and TCRdb holds only the in-frame ones, with some missing. This table holds some 62,000 clones, 95% to 98% found once. This clone has a single count. The antigen is undetermined. The V gene is TRBV6-5, the J gene TRBJ1-1, with 7 bases matching TRBD1. Sequenced here: Tregs from blood, sampled before the transplant. The sequence derives from a human donor who received a combined kidney and bone marrow transplant. The CDR3 is CASSEQGTNTEAFF. CDR3 in DNA: TGTGCCAGCAGCGAACAGGGGACGAACACTGAAGCTTTCTTT.